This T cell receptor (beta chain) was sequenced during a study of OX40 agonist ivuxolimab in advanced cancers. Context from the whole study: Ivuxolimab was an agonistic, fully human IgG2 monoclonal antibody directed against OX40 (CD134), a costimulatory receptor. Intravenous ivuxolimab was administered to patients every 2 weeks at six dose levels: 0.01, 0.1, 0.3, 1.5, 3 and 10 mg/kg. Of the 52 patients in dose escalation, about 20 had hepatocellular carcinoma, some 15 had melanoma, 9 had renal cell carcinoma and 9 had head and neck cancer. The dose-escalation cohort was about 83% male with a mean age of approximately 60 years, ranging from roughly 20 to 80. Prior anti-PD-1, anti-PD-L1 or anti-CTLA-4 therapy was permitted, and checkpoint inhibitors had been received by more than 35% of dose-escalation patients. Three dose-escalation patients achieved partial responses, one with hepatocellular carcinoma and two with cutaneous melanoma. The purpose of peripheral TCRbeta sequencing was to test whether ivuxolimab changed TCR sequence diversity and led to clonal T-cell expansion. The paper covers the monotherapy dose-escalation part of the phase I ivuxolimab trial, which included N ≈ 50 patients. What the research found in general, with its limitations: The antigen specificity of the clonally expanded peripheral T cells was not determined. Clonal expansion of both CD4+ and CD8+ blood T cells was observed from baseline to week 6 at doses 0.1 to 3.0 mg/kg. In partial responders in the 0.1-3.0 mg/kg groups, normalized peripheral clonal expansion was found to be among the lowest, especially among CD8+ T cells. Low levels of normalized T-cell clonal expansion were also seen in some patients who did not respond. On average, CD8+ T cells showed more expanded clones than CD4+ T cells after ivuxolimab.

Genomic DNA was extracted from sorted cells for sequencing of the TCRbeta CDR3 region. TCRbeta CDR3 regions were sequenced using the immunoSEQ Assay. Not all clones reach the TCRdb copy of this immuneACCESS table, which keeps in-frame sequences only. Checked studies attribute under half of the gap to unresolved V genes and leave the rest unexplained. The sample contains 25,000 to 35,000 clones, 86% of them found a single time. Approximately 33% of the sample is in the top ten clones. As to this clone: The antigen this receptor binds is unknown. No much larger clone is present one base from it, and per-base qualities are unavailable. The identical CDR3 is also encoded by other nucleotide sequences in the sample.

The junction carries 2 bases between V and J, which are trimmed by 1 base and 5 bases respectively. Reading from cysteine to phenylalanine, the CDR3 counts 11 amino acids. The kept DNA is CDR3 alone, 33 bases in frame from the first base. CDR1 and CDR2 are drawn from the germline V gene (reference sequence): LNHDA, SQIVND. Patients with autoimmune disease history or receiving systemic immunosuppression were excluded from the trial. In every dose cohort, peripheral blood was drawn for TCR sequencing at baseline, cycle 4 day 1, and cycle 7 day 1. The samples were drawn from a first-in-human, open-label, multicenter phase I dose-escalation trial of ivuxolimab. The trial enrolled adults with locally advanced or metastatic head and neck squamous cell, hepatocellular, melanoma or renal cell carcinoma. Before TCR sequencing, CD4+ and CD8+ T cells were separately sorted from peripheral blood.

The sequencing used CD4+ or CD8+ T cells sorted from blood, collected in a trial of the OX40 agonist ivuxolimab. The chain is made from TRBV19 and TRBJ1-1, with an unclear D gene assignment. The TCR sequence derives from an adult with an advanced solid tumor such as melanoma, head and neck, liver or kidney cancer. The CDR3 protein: CASSIVTEAFF. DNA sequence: TGTGCCAGTAGTATAGTTACTGAAGCTTTCTTT.